Listed below are T cell receptor beta chains from one sample, sequenced in a study of neurological immune-mediated disorders. TCRdb reprocessed the 5' RACE reads with MiXCR, giving one entry per CDR3 protein. The sample lists roughly 74,000 distinct CDR3 sequences, 4% to 6% occurring once. The specimen sequenced was PBMCs. These receptors were obtained from a man between 18 and 35 years old with multiple sclerosis. The CDR3 runs from the conserved cysteine through the conserved F or W. The D gene is left open where the match is weak. Clone size appears in some rows only: once, few, many, or a class for an expanded clone.

TRBD2,.,TRBJ2-1,TRBV6-5,CASSYSGLAVNEQFF,TGTGCCAGCAGTTACTCAGGCCTAGCGGTCAATGAGCAGTTCTTC
.,few,TRBJ2-1,TRBV5-1,CASSLSPVSEQFF,TGCGCCAGCAGCTTGAGTCCCGTAAGTGAGCAGTTCTTC
.,.,TRBJ1-6,TRBV12-3/TRBV12-4,CASSIRDILGGHSPLNF,TGTGCCAGCAGTATCCGGGACATACTCGGCGGGCATTCACCCCTCAACTTT
.,many,TRBJ1-5,TRBV28,CASSLNRGPQPQHF,TGTGCCAGCAGTTTGAATAGGGGCCCACAGCCCCAGCATTTT
TRBD2,many,TRBJ2-7,TRBV5-5,CASSLFTGLAAYEQYF,TGTGCCAGCAGCTTGTTCACCGGACTAGCGGCCTACGAGCAGTACTTC
.,few,TRBJ1-2,TRBV20-1,CSARKGYGYTF,TGCAGTGCTAGAAAGGGTTATGGCTACACCTTC
.,many,TRBJ1-1,TRBV5-1,CASSFSVLNTEAFF,TGCGCCAGCAGCTTCTCCGTCTTGAACACTGAAGCTTTCTTT
.,many,TRBJ2-7,TRBV29-1,CSVEKMGDLGYEQYF,TGCAGCGTTGAAAAGATGGGGGATCTGGGGTACGAGCAGTACTTC
TRBD1,many,TRBJ1-5,TRBV18,CASSPNTGAQPQHF,TGTGCCAGCTCGCCGAACACAGGGGCTCAGCCCCAGCATTTT
.,many,TRBJ1-1,TRBV5-5,CASSFQGVGTEAFF,TGTGCCAGCAGCTTTCAGGGCGTCGGCACTGAAGCTTTCTTT
.,many,TRBJ1-3,TRBV20-1,CSASQGPFSGNTIYF,TGCAGTGCTAGTCAGGGTCCCTTCTCTGGAAACACCATATATTTT
.,many,TRBJ2-7,TRBV12-3/TRBV12-4,CASSFGVIYEQYF,TGTGCCAGCAGTTTCGGTGTTATTTACGAGCAGTACTTC
TRBD2,many,TRBJ2-7,TRBV20-1,CSARPSGGEQYF,TGCAGTGCTAGACCGAGCGGGGGCGAGCAGTACTTC
.,many,TRBJ2-3,TRBV20-1,CSAPGLRTDTQYF,TGCAGTGCCCCGGGACTGCGCACAGATACGCAGTATTTT
.,many,TRBJ2-7,TRBV20-1,CSASTPDNSYEQYF,TGCAGTGCTAGTACCCCGGACAACTCCTACGAGCAGTACTTC
.,many,TRBJ2-3,TRBV11-2,CASSLAHTSTDTQYF,TGTGCCAGCAGCTTAGCCCACACCTCCACAGATACGCAGTATTTT
TRBD1,many,TRBJ2-7,TRBV5-1,CASSLGSRGLLGEQYF,TGCGCCAGCAGCTTGGGGTCGAGGGGGCTCCTAGGCGAGCAGTACTTC
TRBD2,.,TRBJ2-1,TRBV6-1,CASSPRQLAGNEQFF,TGTGCCAGCAGCCCCCGGCAGCTAGCGGGAAATGAGCAGTTCTTC
TRBD1,many,TRBJ2-7,TRBV20-1,CSAPSPQGVLRSYEQYF,TGCAGTGCCCCCAGTCCCCAGGGGGTATTACGGTCCTACGAGCAGTACTTC
TRBD1,many,TRBJ2-2,TRBV5-1,CASGSGTGYTGELFF,TGCGCCAGCGGCTCCGGGACAGGTTACACCGGGGAGCTGTTTTTT
.,.,TRBJ2-5,TRBV5-1,CASRHEGLQETQYF,TGCGCCAGCAGGCACGAGGGCCTGCAAGAGACCCAGTACTTC
.,many,TRBJ2-3,TRBV20-1,CSARDSAWRDTQYF,TGCAGTGCTAGAGACTCCGCGTGGCGAGATACGCAGTATTTT
.,many,TRBJ1-1,TRBV11-3,CASSPGMNTEAFF,TGTGCCAGCAGCCCGGGCATGAACACTGAAGCTTTCTTT
.,many,TRBJ1-1,TRBV9,CASSVGRGLTEAFF,TGTGCCAGCAGCGTAGGAAGAGGGCTCACTGAAGCTTTCTTT
TRBD1,few,TRBJ1-5,TRBV7-2,CASSLVGGQGHQPQHF,TGTGCCAGCAGCTTAGTAGGAGGACAGGGACATCAGCCCCAGCATTTT
TRBD1,few,TRBJ1-5,TRBV19,CASSIGTDDNQPQHF,TGTGCCAGTTCTATCGGGACAGATGACAATCAGCCCCAGCATTTT
TRBD2,many,TRBJ2-1,TRBV11-1,CASSPAVVAGPKYNEQFF,TGTGCCAGCAGCCCCGCCGTGGTAGCGGGCCCCAAATACAATGAGCAGTTCTTC
.,.,TRBJ2-7,TRBV28,CASSSKFNEQYF,TGTGCCAGCAGTTCAAAGTTTAACGAGCAGTACTTC
.,many,TRBJ1-1,TRBV20-1,CSAEIEPDSAEAFF,TGCAGTGCCGAAATTGAACCTGACTCCGCTGAAGCTTTCTTT
TRBD2,many,TRBJ2-7,TRBV5-1,CASSFGLAGVLSEQYF,TGCGCCAGCAGCTTCGGACTAGCGGGAGTTCTCTCCGAGCAGTACTTC
.,many,TRBJ1-2,TRBV7-3,CASSKNGDTNYGYTF,TGTGCCAGCAGCAAGAACGGGGACACCAACTATGGCTACACCTTC
.,.,TRBJ2-7,TRBV19,CASSLGVEQYF,TGTGCCAGTAGTCTAGGGGTCGAGCAGTACTTC
.,many,TRBJ1-1,TRBV5-1,CASSLLVGENTEAFF,TGCGCCAGCAGCTTGTTAGTGGGGGAGAACACTGAAGCTTTCTTT
.,.,TRBJ2-3,TRBV12-3/TRBV12-4,CASRPEAPGPLFADTQYF,TGTGCCAGCAGACCGGAGGCTCCGGGCCCCCTATTTGCGGATACGCAGTATTTT
TRBD1,many,TRBJ2-3,TRBV28,CASSSGPSDRVTDTQYF,TGTGCCAGCAGTTCTGGTCCTTCGGACAGGGTCACAGATACGCAGTATTTT
TRBD1,many,TRBJ2-7,TRBV5-1,CASSPDGTVYEQYF,TGCGCCAGCAGCCCGGACGGGACAGTCTACGAGCAGTACTTC
TRBD2,many,TRBJ2-2,TRBV30,CAWSPGTSFGSGELFF,TGTGCCTGGAGTCCCGGGACTAGCTTCGGATCCGGGGAGCTGTTTTTT
.,.,TRBJ1-1,TRBV11-2,CASRKNTEAFF,TGTGCCAGCAGAAAGAACACTGAAGCTTTCTTT
TRBD2,many,TRBJ2-7,TRBV5-6,CASSLSSGGLSSYEQYF,TGTGCCAGCAGCTTGTCGAGCGGGGGCCTAAGCTCCTACGAGCAGTACTTC
.,many,TRBJ2-5,TRBV20-1,CSANSKETQYF,TGCAGTGCTAATAGTAAAGAGACCCAGTACTTC
.,many,TRBJ2-7,TRBV20-1,CSYRLVPYEQYF,TGCAGCTATCGACTAGTCCCCTACGAGCAGTACTTC
TRBD1,many,TRBJ2-7,TRBV5-1,CASSMTTGNYEQYF,TGCGCCAGCAGCATGACGACAGGGAACTACGAGCAGTACTTC
.,few,TRBJ2-7,TRBV3-1,CASSQKQGRGQQYF,TGTGCCAGCAGCCAGAAGCAGGGGCGGGGTCAGCAGTACTTC
.,few,TRBJ1-6,TRBV5-1,CASSRTRNSPLNF,TGCGCCAGCAGCCGGACCAGGAATTCACCCCTCAACTTT
TRBD1,many,TRBJ1-4,TRBV7-9,CASSSGQATNEKLFF,TGTGCCAGCAGCTCGGGACAGGCAACTAATGAAAAACTGTTTTTT
TRBD1,many,TRBJ1-2,TRBV5-6,CASSLWLGQHNYGYTF,TGTGCCAGCAGCTTGTGGTTGGGACAGCATAACTATGGCTACACCTTC
TRBD2,few,TRBJ2-3,TRBV20-1,CSASEPGRGPDTQYF,TGCAGTGCTAGTGAACCGGGGAGGGGCCCAGATACGCAGTATTTT
TRBD1,many,TRBJ2-7,TRBV9,CASSVGDRGQGEQYF,TGTGCCAGCAGCGTAGGGGACAGGGGGCAGGGAGAGCAGTACTTC
.,many,TRBJ1-2,TRBV10-3,CAISVGPALGGYTF,TGTGCCATCAGTGTGGGGCCTGCCCTGGGGGGCTACACCTTC